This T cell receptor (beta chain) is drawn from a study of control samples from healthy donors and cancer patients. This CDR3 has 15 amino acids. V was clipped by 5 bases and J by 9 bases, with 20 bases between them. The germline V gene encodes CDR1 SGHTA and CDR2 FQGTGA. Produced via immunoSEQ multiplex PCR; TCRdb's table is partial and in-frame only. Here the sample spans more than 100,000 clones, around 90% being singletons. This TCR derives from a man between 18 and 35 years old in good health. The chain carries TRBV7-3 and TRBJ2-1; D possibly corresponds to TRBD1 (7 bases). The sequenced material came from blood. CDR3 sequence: CASSQGGLLGAEQFF. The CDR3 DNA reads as TGTGCCAGCAGCCAGGGGGGACTCCTTGGGGCTGAGCAGTTCTTC.